This paragraph reports one T cell receptor (beta chain). This clone's antigen is unknown. Base qualities are not at hand, and no much larger clone is one base apart. The sample's time point label is to be understood as: pre-treatment sample, taken before nivolumab and TIL therapy. Adults with stage 4 NSCLC were enrolled in a dual-center phase I trial from October 2017 to early 2020. Samples came from a single-arm, open-label phase I trial of tumor-infiltrating lymphocyte therapy with nivolumab in advanced non-small cell lung cancer. Mononuclear cells from blood collected in EDTA tubes were isolated on a Ficoll gradient and snap-frozen as pellets, and DNA was then extracted using a Qiagen mini-prep kit. TCR beta CDR3 regions were amplified from genomic DNA by bias-controlled multiplex PCR with the immunoSEQ v3 hsTCRB kit. TCR libraries were sequenced on an Illumina NextSeq 500 to roughly 2 million read pairs for survey level or roughly 4.5-6.5 million for deep level. In the source study's methods: Clonality was reported by immunoSEQ Analyzer software, which also assigned V, D and J genes and filtered out non-productive sequences. Repertoires were compared using productive Simpson clonality and Morisita overlap index of productive TRB rearrangements between infused TIL and blood. Absolute clonotype counts in blood were estimated as lymphocyte count times CD3+ fraction times the clone's productive frequency. TCRdb re-hosts the immuneACCESS table, in-frame sequences only. Its copies lack some clones; in the studies checked, an unresolved V gene accounts for under half of them, and the cause for the rest is not known. The V and J calls and clone size come from that table; D and trimming were worked out from the DNA. The sample profile shows approximately 16,000 clones; roughly 70% of them were found once. The ten largest clones add up to around 35% of the sample.

This record comes from a study of TIL therapy for anti-PD-1-resistant metastatic lung cancer (dated by TCRdb to 2020 to 2023). Concerning the study at large: Tumors were harvested before any PD-1/PD-L1 blockade; patients then received nivolumab, and those progressing received lymphodepletion, expanded TIL infusion and IL-2. Clonotypes were tracked across tumor, expanded TIL product and serial blood samples by T cell receptor beta sequencing of tumor and peripheral blood. Across the cohort, whole-exome sequencing showed a median non-synonymous tumor mutation burden of roughly 1.5 mutations per megabase. Most of the cohort had lung adenocarcinoma, including a handful of EGFR-mutant tumors and two ALK-rearranged tumors, and half of the patients were either current or former smokers. A median age of about 59 years (range about 38-75) and a median tumor PD-L1 proportion score of roughly 5.8% were recorded among enrolled patients. Results the study describes overall, beyond this receptor: The baseline peripheral repertoire was partially replaced by infused TIL clonotypes, which then decayed over months, and persistence showed no apparent association with response. The study protocol defined all tumor marker inferences as exploratory. The cohort was highly selected, with more treatment-naive, never-smoker and oncogene-addicted patients than typical, limiting generalizability.

Specimen: blood, collected at baseline. This clonotype originated in a person between 25 and 80 years old with non-small cell lung cancer.

The DNA is TGTGCCAGCAGCCAGCCGAGGGGAAGATACAATGAGCAGTTCTTC. Translated, this is CASSQPRGRYNEQFF. In this chain, TRBV4-2 is recombined with TRBJ2-1; the D call could be TRBD1 or TRBD2, with each sharing 5 bases. V is shortened by 3 bases, J by 4 bases, and the region joining them spans 13 bases. For CDR1 and CDR2, the germline V gene lists LGHNA and YNFKEQ. The CDR3 starts with the cysteine, ends with the phenylalanine, and has 15 residues. Left in the record is the CDR3 DNA by itself, 45 bases read in frame from the first base.